These 18 T cell receptor beta chains were sequenced from one sample in a study of CD8+ T cells in alopecia areata. The sequencing template was cDNA reverse transcribed from extracted RNA. Profiled with immunoSEQ multiplex PCR; TCRdb holds only in-frame clones, not every one. This record lists approximately 280,000 clones, none seen once only, and the top ten clones contain roughly 1.2%. Pooled cells of cutaneous lymph node origin were sorted on CD4, CD8alpha, NKG2D, NKG2ACE and other markers. Sequenced: CD4+ T cells sorted from a lymph node. Every receptor here comes from a C3H/HeJ mouse with alopecia areata. The mouse line has the MHC haplotype H2-k.

In the case of this clone: Gene and germline names: mouse. The CDR3 end lies 4 residues beyond the end of the read and is filled in from the germline J gene. At the DNA level, this CDR3 is encoded by other sequences in the same sample as well. The chain carries TRBV13-1 and TRBJ2-3; the match to TRBD2 covers 8 bases. CDR3 size: 14 residues. V gave up 2 bases and J gave up 1 base; unmatched junction bases: 0. Germline CDR1 reads NSHNY; CDR2 reads SYGAGN. The CDR3 bases that were read are TGTGCCAGCAGTGAACTGGGGGGTGCAGAA. It is translated as CASSELGGAE. In full, the CDR3 reads CASSELGGAETLYF.

This clone has only a few counts. Any gene name here is a mouse gene name. The read comes to an end 4 residues before the CDR3 does, leaving the germline J gene to fill in the end. The chain employs TRBV5 and TRBJ2-5, with D unresolved. The V gene lost 0 bases and the J gene lost 0 bases, with 7 bases spanning the gap. The CDR3 has 15 amino acids. Germline-derived CDR1 and CDR2 are LGHNA and YNLKQL (reference sequence). The DNA read from the CDR3 is TGTGCCAGCAGCCAAGATCTGGATAACCAAGAC. It specifies CASSQDLDNQD. The CDR3 as a whole reads CASSQDLDNQDTQYF.

In its sample, this clone was seen many times. Mouse germline and gene names are used. The CDR3 end is not reached by the read, which stops 4 residues before it; the germline J gene fills it in. Other nucleotide sequences in the sample specify the same CDR3. The chain combines TRBV13-1 with TRBJ2-1; weak D call: TRBD2 (6 bases). Trimming took off 0 bases at V and 2 bases at J, with 6 bases between the two ends. CDR1 and CDR2 (germline): NSHNY, SYGAGN. The CDR3 runs 14 residues. CDR3: CASSDVGDYAEQFF. CDR3 DNA (partial): TGTGCCAGCAGTGATGTGGGGGACTATGCT.

As regards this clone: Gene and germline names: mouse. Sequencing ends 4 residues short of the CDR3 end; the germline J gene provides the rest. V gene TRBV1 combines with J gene TRBJ2-5; the D is unclear. V lost 3 bases and J 3 bases, leaving 7 bases between the germline ends. This CDR3 is built from 13 residues. CDR1 is NSQYPW and CDR2 is LRSPGD in the germline V gene (reference sequence). The chain's CDR3 is CTCSAALQDTQYF. The covered CDR3 bases are TGCACCTGCAGTGCCGCACTGCAAGAC.

This clone was counted a few times. The gene symbols are mouse symbols. The CDR3 is cut off 4 residues early in the read; its end comes from the germline J gene. The sample holds other DNA sequences that translate to the same CDR3. The chain employs TRBV19 and TRBJ2-2; perhaps TRBD1 as D (6 bases). V was cut by 4 bases and J by 0 bases, with 10 bases left in between. The CDR3 spans 15 residues. CDR1 is FNHDT and CDR2 is SITEND in the germline V gene (reference sequence). The CDR3 sequence: CASSSGQANTGQLYF. The DNA read from the CDR3 is TGTGCCAGCAGTTCGGGACAAGCAAACACCGGG.

This clone has at least ten counts. Genes and germline are mouse. The read terminates 4 residues before the CDR3 end, so the remaining end is supplied by the germline J gene. Other nucleotide sequences in the sample specify the same CDR3. The chain is built from TRBV1 and TRBJ2-1, with 7 bases aligning to TRBD2. This CDR3 region has 15 residues. Germline CDR1 NSQYPW, CDR2 LRSPGD (reference sequence). The junction had 1 base not matched to a gene; V was cut back by 1 base and J by 1 base. CDR3 region: CTCSAGGGNYAEQFF. The CDR3 DNA, read in part, is TGCACCTGCAGTGCAGGTGGGGGGAACTATGCT.

A few counts support this clone. Gene and germline names: mouse. The sequenced fragment ends 4 residues before the CDR3 boundary, so the rest is inferred from the germline J gene. The gene calls are TRBV19 and TRBJ2-3; tentative D call: TRBD1 (5 bases). The CDR3 has 15 residues. The V end was cut by 1 base, the J end by 0 bases, with 9 bases between. From germline, CDR1 is FNHDT and CDR2 SITEND (reference sequence). The DNA read from the CDR3 is TGTGCCAGCAGTATATCAGGGAATAGTGCAGAA. The encoded protein is CASSISGNSAE. The whole CDR3 protein is CASSISGNSAETLYF.

About this clone: The gene names here belong to mouse. The DNA ends 4 residues before the CDR3 does, and the rest of the CDR3 is filled in from the germline J gene. The gene calls are TRBV13-3 and TRBJ2-1, with D tentatively TRBD1 (6 bases). The V and J ends lost 3 bases and 4 bases respectively, with 14 bases between them. The CDR3 consists of 15 residues. Germline V lookup: CDR1 NNHDY, CDR2 SYVADS. The CDR3 here is CASSGRDKSYAEQFF. The DNA read from the CDR3 is TGTGCCAGCAGTGGACGGGACAAATCTTATGCT.

This clone was counted at least ten times. Gene names refer to mouse genes. The read is 4 residues too short to cover the CDR3 end, so that end is filled in from the germline J gene. The chain links TRBV1 to TRBJ2-3; D gene ambiguous. The length of the CDR3 is 15 residues. V lost 0 bases and J lost 0, with 7 bases in between. Germline CDR1 reads NSQYPW; CDR2 reads LRSPGD (reference sequence). CDR3 DNA, as far as it was read: TGCACCTGCAGTGCAGACTGGAATAGTGCAGAA. It translates to CTCSADWNSAE. The full CDR3 is CTCSADWNSAETLYF.

This clone has just a few counts. Mouse germline and gene names are used. The CDR3 end falls 4 residues outside the read, so it is completed with the germline J gene. This sample also contains other DNA sequences that code for the same CDR3. This chain connects TRBV13-1 to TRBJ2-2; D perhaps matches TRBD1 (5 bases). The germline V and J ends were trimmed by 0 bases and 3 bases, with 6 bases remaining between them. The CDR3 is 14 amino acids. CDR1 is NSHNY and CDR2 is SYGAGN in the germline V gene. This CDR3 reads CASSDEGYTGQLYF. The covered CDR3 bases are TGTGCCAGCAGTGATGAGGGGTACACCGGG.

Comment on this clone: Gene names are the mouse ones. With the read ending 3 residues before the CDR3 end, the germline J gene is used to fill in that end. The chain combines TRBV19 with TRBJ1-6, with 11 bases aligning to TRBD1. TRBJ1-6 is an open reading frame, and its role is uncertain. The germline CDR1 and CDR2 sequences are FNHDT and SITEND (reference sequence). This CDR3 is 15 amino acids long. Germline trimming cut 5 bases from V and 7 bases from J; bases unmatched to any gene: 5. The chain's CDR3 is CASSRTGGWNSPLYF. The CDR3 DNA, read in part, is TGTGCCAGCAGCAGGACAGGGGGCTGGAATTCGCCC.

This clone was seen a handful of times. Gene and germline names: mouse. CDR3 sequence reads: CASNHWGSNTGQLYF. Incomplete CDR3 DNA: TGTGCCAGCAACCACTGGGGGTCAAACACCGGG. The chain employs TRBV19 and TRBJ2-2; TRBD2 matches at 8 bases. Read sequence stops 4 residues before the CDR3 end, and the germline J gene provides the missing end. CDR1 FNHDT and CDR2 SITEND come from the germline V gene (reference sequence). Unmatched junction bases numbered 4, after V lost 6 bases and J lost 0 bases. The CDR3 is 15 residues long.

This clone came up a few times. The gene names given are mouse names. Read data end 4 residues before the CDR3 end; the end is taken from the germline J gene. The identical CDR3 is also encoded by other nucleotide sequences in the sample. The V call is TRBV1, the J call TRBJ1-2; 7 nucleotides line up with TRBD1. Germline V CDR1 and CDR2: NSQYPW, LRSPGD (reference sequence). The CDR3 sequence is 15 residues long. The ends lost 0 bases at V and 3 bases at J; junction bases unmatched: 4. Partial CDR3 DNA: TGCACCTGCAGTGCAGATCCCAGGGGGGACTCC. Protein: CTCSADPRGDS. The entire CDR3 protein reads CTCSADPRGDSDYTF.

As for this clone: Gene names are mouse gene names. The DNA ends 4 residues before the CDR3 does, and the rest of the CDR3 is filled in from the germline J gene. V gene TRBV13-2 combines with J gene TRBJ2-7; 7 bases fit TRBD2. The CDR3 extends over 12 amino acids. From germline, CDR1 is NNHNN and CDR2 SYGAGS (reference sequence). CDR3 loop: CASGSGGNEQYF. The CDR3 DNA, read in part, is TGTGCCAGCGGGAGTGGGGGGAAT.

This clone showed up just a few times. Genes and germline come from the mouse. The missing CDR3 end, 4 residues past where the read stops, is filled in from the germline J gene. This sequence joins TRBV19 and TRBJ2-7, with 7 bases identical to TRBD1. V was pared by 3 bases and J by 0 bases, with 3 bases of the junction left unmatched. Germline values: CDR1 FNHDT, CDR2 SITEND (reference sequence). This CDR3 region has 14 residues. The CDR3 DNA, read in part, is TGTGCCAGCAGTACGCACAGGGGCTCCTAT. Translated, it gives CASSTHRGSY. The whole CDR3 protein reads CASSTHRGSYEQYF.

This clone has a handful of counts. The gene names here belong to mouse. The CDR3 is cut off 4 residues early in the read; its end comes from the germline J gene. The chain couples TRBV13-2 to TRBJ2-2; D ambiguous. V lost 3 bases to trimming and J lost 0 bases, with 6 bases between them. The CDR3 spans 14 residues. The germline gives CDR1 NNHNN, CDR2 SYGAGS (reference sequence). CDR3 DNA (partial): TGTGCCAGCGGTGGAGGGTCAAACACCGGG. Its protein product is CASGGGSNTG. The full CDR3 sequence reads CASGGGSNTGQLYF.

Only a few counts were recorded for this clone. The gene names given are mouse names. The read terminates 4 residues before the CDR3 end, so the remaining end is supplied by the germline J gene. This rearrangement joins TRBV19 to TRBJ2-5, with 12 bases matching TRBD1. The CDR3 loop spans 15 amino acids. Germline values: CDR1 FNHDT, CDR2 SITEND (reference sequence). The CDR3 reads CASSRPGQGADTQYF. CDR3 bases read: TGTGCCAGCAGCCGTCCGGGACAGGGGGCGGAC.

With respect to this clone: Gene names follow the mouse nomenclature. Coverage ceases 4 residues before the CDR3 finishes, and the germline J gene fills in the end. V gene TRBV1 combines with J gene TRBJ1-2, with D possibly matching TRBD1 (6 bases). The CDR3 spans 15 residues. V lost 2 bases to trimming and J lost 0 bases, with 10 bases between them. Germline assignment: CDR1 NSQYPW and CDR2 LRSPGD (reference sequence). The sequenced part of the CDR3 DNA is TGCACCTGCAGTGCAAGGGGGTCTGCAAACTCC. It codes for CTCSARGSANS. In full, the CDR3 is CTCSARGSANSDYTF.